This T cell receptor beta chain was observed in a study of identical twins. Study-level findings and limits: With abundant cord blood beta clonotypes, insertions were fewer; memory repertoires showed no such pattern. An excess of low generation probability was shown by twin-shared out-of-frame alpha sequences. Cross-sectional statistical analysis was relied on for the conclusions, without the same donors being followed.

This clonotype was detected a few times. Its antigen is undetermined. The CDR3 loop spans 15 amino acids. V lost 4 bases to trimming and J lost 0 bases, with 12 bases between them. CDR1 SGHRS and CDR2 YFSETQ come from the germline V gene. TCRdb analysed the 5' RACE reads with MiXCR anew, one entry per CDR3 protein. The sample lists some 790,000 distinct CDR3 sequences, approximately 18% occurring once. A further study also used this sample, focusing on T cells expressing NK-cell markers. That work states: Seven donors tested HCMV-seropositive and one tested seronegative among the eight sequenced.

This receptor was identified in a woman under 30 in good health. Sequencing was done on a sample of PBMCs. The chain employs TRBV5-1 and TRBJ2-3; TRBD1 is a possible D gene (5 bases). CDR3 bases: TGCGCCAGCAGCCCCTGGACACCCAGCACAGATACGCAGTATTTT. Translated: CASSPWTPSTDTQYF.